This record covers a single TCR beta chain. The antigen is unknown. This sample was included in a study of cytomegalovirus exposure and HLA in healthy donors. Study-level findings and limits: The tendency of first-cohort TCR clusters to co-occur in the approximately 120 validation repertoires was identified by a subsequent analysis. A few of the chains that were CMV-associated were confirmed in vitro to be specific for CMV antigens. Some TCR beta chains (about 170 of them) were listed as cytomegalovirus-associated.

The germline V gene has CDR1 MNHEY and CDR2 SVGAGI. The CDR3 is 15 amino acids. V was pared by 4 bases and J by 8 bases, with 17 bases between. Measured with immunoSEQ multiplex PCR; TCRdb has only the in-frame clones, and not every one. This sample has approximately 270,000 clones, with around 90% found just once. Material: PBMCs. The receptor's source is a woman aged 18-29 years in good health and CMV-seronegative. V and J are TRBV6-5 and TRBJ1-4; D ambiguous. CDR3 sequence reads: CASSSRAIPWEKLFF. For the CDR3, the DNA is TGTGCCAGCAGTTCCCGAGCGATACCATGGGAAAAACTGTTTTTT.